This is a list of T cell receptor beta chains from one sample in a study of shared T cell receptors in the human thymus. TCRdb keeps only in-frame clones here, not all; method: immunoSEQ multiplex PCR. The table shows hundreds of thousands of clones, with more than 75% occurring only once. The same specimen was also included in a second study, on human thymus T cells.

The source material was thymocytes. The receptors were sampled from a boy in the first two years of life with a congenital heart defect. The CDR3 runs from the conserved cysteine through the conserved F or W. The D gene is left open where the match is weak. Size tells how often a clone was seen (once, few, many) or the class of an expanded clone, and some rows leave it out.

TRBD1 | TRBJ2-1 | - | TRBV28 | CASSPGGSYNEQFF | TGTGCCAGCAGCCCAGGGGGCTCCTACAATGAGCAGTTCTTC
- | TRBJ2-2 | - | TRBV30 | CAWALYRNVLANTGELFF | TGTGCCTGGGCCCTGTACCGGAATGTACTAGCGAACACCGGGGAGCTGTTTTTT
- | TRBJ2-7 | - | TRBV27 | CASNPGTEGHEQYF | TGTGCCAGTAACCCCGGGACGGAGGGGCACGAGCAGTACTTC
TRBD2 | TRBJ2-1 | - | TRBV4-3 | CASSQEPSGGDSYNEQFF | TGCGCCAGCAGCCAAGAACCTAGCGGGGGGGACTCCTACAATGAGCAGTTCTTC
TRBD1 | TRBJ2-3 | - | TRBV9 | CASSQGDSSTDTQYF | TGTGCCAGCAGCCAAGGGGACAGTAGCACAGATACGCAGTATTTT
TRBD1 | TRBJ1-2 | - | TRBV29-1 | CSVKTGTEYGYTF | TGCAGCGTTAAGACAGGGACAGAATATGGCTACACCTTC
TRBD1 | TRBJ1-3 | - | TRBV28 | CASSSWRTGSGNTIYF | TGTGCCAGCAGTTCTTGGCGGACAGGGTCTGGAAACACCATATATTTT
- | TRBJ2-1 | - | TRBV27 | CASFGGSSYNEQFF | TGTGCCAGCTTTGGGGGGAGCTCCTACAATGAGCAGTTCTTC
- | TRBJ2-7 | - | TRBV28 | CASSPPRWFEQYF | TGTGCCAGCAGCCCGCCGCGTTGGTTCGAGCAGTACTTC
- | TRBJ1-3 | few | TRBV28 | CASSYRQASSGNTIYF | TGTGCCAGCAGCTACAGACAGGCTTCCTCTGGAAACACCATATATTTT
- | TRBJ2-3 | once | TRBV18 | CASSPRHRKRGTDTQYF | TGTGCCAGCTCACCACGTCACCGAAAGCGGGGCACAGATACGCAGTATTTT
- | TRBJ1-2 | once | TRBV5-1 | CASSLGGGTEFCGYTF | TGCGCCAGCAGCTTGGGGGGCGGGACGGAGTTTTGTGGCTACACCTTC
- | TRBJ2-2 | once | TRBV12-5 | CASGLVSHVTTANTGELFF | TGTGCTAGTGGTTTGGTATCCCACGTGACTACTGCGAACACCGGGGAGCTGTTTTTT
- | TRBJ2-2 | - | TRBV11-2 | CASSPQGHGGELFF | TGTGCCAGCAGCCCCCAGGGTCATGGCGGGGAGCTGTTTTTT
- | TRBJ1-2 | - | TRBV30 | CAWIRGLYGYTF | TGTGCCTGGATCCGCGGCCTCTATGGCTACACCTTC
- | TRBJ2-1 | - | TRBV14 | CASSQEHRGGDEQFF | TGTGCCAGCAGCCAAGAGCACAGGGGGGGAGATGAGCAGTTCTTC
- | TRBJ1-4 | once | TRBV6-1 | CASRRGSTNEKLFF | TGTGCCAGCAGGAGAGGATCAACTAATGAAAAACTGTTTTTT
TRBD1 | TRBJ2-1 | - | TRBV7-3 | CASSAGTGEDSYNEQFF | TGTGCCAGCAGCGCGGGGACAGGGGAAGACTCCTACAATGAGCAGTTCTTC
TRBD2 | TRBJ2-7 | - | TRBV28 | CASRPTGTSGSGRSYEQYF | TGTGCCAGCAGGCCTACCGGGACTAGCGGGAGTGGGAGGTCCTACGAGCAGTACTTC
TRBD1 | TRBJ2-6 | few | TRBV4-3 | CASSQTGDLWANVLTF | TGCGCCAGCAGCCAAACAGGGGACCTCTGGGCCAACGTCCTGACTTTC
- | TRBJ1-4 | - | TRBV7-9 | CASSLGGPTNEKLFF | TGTGCCAGCAGCTTAGGGGGGCCCACTAATGAAAAACTGTTTTTT
- | TRBJ1-1 | - | TRBV28 | CASRLHRGVCTEAFF | TGTGCCAGCAGACTTCATCGGGGGGTATGCACTGAAGCTTTCTTT
- | TRBJ1-2 | few | TRBV30 | CAWSPYGYGYTF | TGTGCCTGGAGTCCCTACGGGTATGGCTACACCTTC
- | TRBJ1-1 | - | TRBV28 | CASQLPPRMNTEAFF | TGTGCCAGCCAACTCCCGCCGCGAATGAACACTGAAGCTTTCTTT
TRBD2 | TRBJ2-2 | - | TRBV7-6 | CASSFRPGTSGGAYGELFF | TGTGCCAGCAGCTTTCGTCCCGGGACTAGCGGGGGGGCCTATGGGGAGCTGTTTTTT
TRBD2 | TRBJ2-3 | - | TRBV27 | CASTAGGPKDTQYF | TGTGCCAGCACTGCGGGAGGGCCAAAAGATACGCAGTATTTT
- | TRBJ1-1 | - | TRBV7-6 | CASSCFGGSNTEAFF | TGTGCCAGCAGCTGTTTTGGGGGGAGTAACACTGAAGCTTTCTTT
TRBD1 | TRBJ1-1 | - | TRBV9 | CASSAETGGLFTEAFF | TGTGCCAGCAGCGCCGAGACAGGGGGGTTATTCACTGAAGCTTTCTTT
TRBD2 | TRBJ2-2 | - | TRBV5-4 | CASSLGLAEVNTGELFF | TGTGCCAGCAGCTTGGGGCTAGCGGAGGTAAACACCGGGGAGCTGTTTTTT
- | TRBJ2-5 | - | TRBV29-1 | CSVPTRAIQETQYF | TGCAGCGTCCCGACTAGGGCTATACAAGAGACCCAGTACTTC
- | TRBJ2-2 | - | TRBV18 | CASSPPPGTRYTNTGELFF | TGTGCCAGCTCACCACCGCCCGGGACACGCTATACGAACACCGGGGAGCTGTTTTTT
TRBD1 | TRBJ1-4 | - | TRBV30 | CAWSTTHDRGMYEKLFF | TGTGCCTGGAGTACCACTCATGACAGGGGCATGTATGAAAAACTGTTTTTT
TRBD1 | TRBJ2-2 | - | TRBV5-4 | CASSLRGHTGELFF | TGTGCCAGCAGCCTAAGGGGGCACACCGGGGAGCTGTTTTTT
- | TRBJ1-2 | - | TRBV10-2 | CASSRENYGYTF | TGCGCCAGCAGTAGAGAGAACTATGGCTACACCTTC
- | TRBJ2-1 | - | TRBV7-8 | CASSFTWQTGEQFF | TGTGCCAGCAGCTTTACGTGGCAGACGGGTGAGCAGTTCTTC
TRBD2 | TRBJ2-7 | - | TRBV4-1 | CASSQAQREGTYEQYF | TGCGCCAGCAGCCAAGCCCAGCGGGAGGGGACCTACGAGCAGTACTTC
TRBD2 | TRBJ2-3 | once | TRBV5-1 | CASSLALAGLAGITDTQYF | TGCGCCAGCAGCTTGGCCCTGGCGGGCCTAGCGGGTATCACAGATACGCAGTATTTT
- | TRBJ2-7 | - | TRBV5-1 | CASSPTGTPAQYF | TGCGCCAGCAGCCCCACCGGGACACCCGCGCAGTACTTC
- | TRBJ1-3 | - | TRBV4-3 | CASSQDGAGVGNTIYF | TGCGCCAGCAGCCAAGATGGGGCAGGGGTCGGAAACACCATATATTTT
TRBD1 | TRBJ1-1 | - | TRBV6-1 | CASSEGQGLNTEAFF | TGTGCCAGCAGTGAAGGACAGGGACTGAACACTGAAGCTTTCTTT
- | TRBJ1-2 | - | TRBV2 | CASGEGSQGSYTF | TGTGCCAGCGGGGAGGGGTCCCAGGGATCCTACACCTTC
- | TRBJ2-1 | - | TRBV28 | CASRIPDLRGKVYNEQFF | TGTGCCAGCAGGATCCCCGACCTAAGGGGTAAAGTTTACAATGAGCAGTTCTTC
TRBD1 | TRBJ2-7 | - | TRBV5-1 | CASSNGTGAYEQYF | TGCGCCAGCAGTAATGGGACAGGGGCCTACGAGCAGTACTTC
- | TRBJ2-7 | - | TRBV11-3 | CASSLEYGGPYEQYF | TGTGCCAGCAGCTTAGAGTACGGAGGCCCCTACGAGCAGTACTTC
TRBD2 | TRBJ2-1 | - | TRBV19 | CATKGTTSGVHEQFF | TGTGCCACTAAGGGGACGACTAGCGGGGTCCATGAGCAGTTCTTC
TRBD1 | TRBJ2-7 | - | TRBV5-4 | CASSLYRTGRDEQYF | TGTGCCAGCAGCTTATACCGGACAGGGCGCGACGAGCAGTACTTC
TRBD2 | TRBJ2-1 | few | TRBV6-5 | CASSSTSGRAGVEFF | TGTGCCAGCAGTTCAACTAGCGGGAGGGCCGGGGTGGAGTTCTTC
- | TRBJ2-3 | - | TRBV10-1 | CASVVLVGGPCTDTQYF | TGCGCCAGCGTTGTTCTCGTGGGGGGGCCTTGCACAGATACGCAGTATTTT
- | TRBJ1-2 | - | TRBV7-2 | CASSFLDYGYTF | TGTGCCAGCAGCTTCTTAGACTATGGCTACACCTTC
- | TRBJ2-6 | - | TRBV13 | CASGGPGHRSSGANVLTF | TGTGCCAGCGGGGGACCGGGACACAGAAGCTCTGGGGCCAACGTCCTGACTTTC
- | TRBJ2-3 | - | TRBV7-2 | CASTLEQGTDTQYF | TGTGCCAGCACATTAGAGCAGGGCACAGATACGCAGTATTTT
TRBD1 | TRBJ1-2 | - | TRBV7-9 | CASSSHRGRGNGYTF | TGTGCCAGCAGCTCCCACCGTGGCAGGGGGAATGGCTACACCTTC
TRBD2 | TRBJ2-1 | - | TRBV7-7 | CASSTSLAGPYNEQFF | TGTGCCAGCAGTACCTCACTAGCGGGACCCTACAATGAGCAGTTCTTC